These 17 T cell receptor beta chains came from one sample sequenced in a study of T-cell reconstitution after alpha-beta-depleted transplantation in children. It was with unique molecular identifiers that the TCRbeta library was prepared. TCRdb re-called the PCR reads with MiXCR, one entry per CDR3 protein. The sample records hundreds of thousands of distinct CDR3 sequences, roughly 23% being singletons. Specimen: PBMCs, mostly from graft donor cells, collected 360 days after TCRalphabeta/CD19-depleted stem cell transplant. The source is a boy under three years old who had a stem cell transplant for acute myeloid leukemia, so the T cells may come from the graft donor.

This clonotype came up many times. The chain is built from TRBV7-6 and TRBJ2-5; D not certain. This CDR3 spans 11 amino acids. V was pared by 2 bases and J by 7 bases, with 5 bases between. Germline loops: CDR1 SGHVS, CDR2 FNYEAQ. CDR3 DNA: TGTGCCAGCAGCTTAAAGTGGACCCAGTACTTC. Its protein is CASSLKWTQYF.

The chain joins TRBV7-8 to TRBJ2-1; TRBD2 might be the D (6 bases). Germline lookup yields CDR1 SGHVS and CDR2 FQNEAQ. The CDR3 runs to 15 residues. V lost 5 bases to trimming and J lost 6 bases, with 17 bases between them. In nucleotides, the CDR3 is TGTGCCAGCAGCCCCCCCCAAGGGACTGGCAATGAGCAGTTCTTC. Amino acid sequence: CASSPPQGTGNEQFF.

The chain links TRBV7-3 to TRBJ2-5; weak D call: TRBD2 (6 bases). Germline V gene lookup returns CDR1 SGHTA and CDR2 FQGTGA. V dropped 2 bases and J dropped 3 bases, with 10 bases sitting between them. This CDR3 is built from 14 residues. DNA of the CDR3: TGTGCCAGCAGCTTACAAGGCGGGGAAGAGACCCAGTACTTC. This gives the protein CASSLQGGEETQYF.

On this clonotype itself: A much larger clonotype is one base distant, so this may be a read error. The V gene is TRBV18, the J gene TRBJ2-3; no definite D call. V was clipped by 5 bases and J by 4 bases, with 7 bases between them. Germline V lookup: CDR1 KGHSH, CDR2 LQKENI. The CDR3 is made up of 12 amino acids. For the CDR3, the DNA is TGTGCCAGCTCAAGGATGGCAGATACGCAGTATTTT. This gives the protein CASSRMADTQYF. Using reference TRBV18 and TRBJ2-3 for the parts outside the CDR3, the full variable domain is NAGVMQNPRHLVRRRGQEARLRCSPMKGHSHVYWYRQLPEEGLKFMVYLQKENIIDESGMPKERFSAEFPKEGPSILRIQQVVRGDSAAYFCASSRMADTQYFGPGTRLTVL.

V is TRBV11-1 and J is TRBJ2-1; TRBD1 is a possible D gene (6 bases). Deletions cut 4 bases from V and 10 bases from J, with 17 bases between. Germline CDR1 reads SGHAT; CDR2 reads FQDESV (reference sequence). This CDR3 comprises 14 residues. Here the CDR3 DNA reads TGTGCCAGCAGCTATGGACAGACCTGGGACGAGCAGTTCTTC. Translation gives CASSYGQTWDEQFF. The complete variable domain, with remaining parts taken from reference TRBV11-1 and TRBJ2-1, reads EAEVAQSPRYKITEKSQAVAFWCDPISGHATLYWYRQILGQGPELLVQFQDESVVDDSQLPKDRFSAERLKGVDSTLKIQPAELGDSAMYLCASSYGQTWDEQFFGPGTRLTVL.

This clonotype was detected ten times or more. CDR3 amino acids: CSAEIRETQYF. Written as DNA, the CDR3 is TGCAGCGCGGAGATCCGAGAGACCCAGTACTTC. V usage is TRBV29-1 and J usage is TRBJ2-5; D unclear. Germline V gene lookup returns CDR1 SQVTM and CDR2 ANQGSEA. V was cut by 7 bases and J by 4 bases, with 10 bases left in between. The CDR3 is 11 amino acids.

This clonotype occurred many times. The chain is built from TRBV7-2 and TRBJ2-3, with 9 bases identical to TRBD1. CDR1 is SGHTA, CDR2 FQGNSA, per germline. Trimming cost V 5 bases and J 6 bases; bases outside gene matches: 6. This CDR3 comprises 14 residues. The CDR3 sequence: CASSPWTGADTQYF. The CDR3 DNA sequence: TGTGCCAGCAGCCCCTGGACAGGGGCTGATACGCAGTATTTT.

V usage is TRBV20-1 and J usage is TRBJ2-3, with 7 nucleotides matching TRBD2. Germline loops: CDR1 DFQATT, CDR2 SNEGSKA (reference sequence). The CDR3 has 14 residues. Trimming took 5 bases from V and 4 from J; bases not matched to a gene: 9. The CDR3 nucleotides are TGCAGTGCTCTCTCTAGCGGCTGGGCAGATACGCAGTATTTT. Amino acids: CSALSSGWADTQYF.

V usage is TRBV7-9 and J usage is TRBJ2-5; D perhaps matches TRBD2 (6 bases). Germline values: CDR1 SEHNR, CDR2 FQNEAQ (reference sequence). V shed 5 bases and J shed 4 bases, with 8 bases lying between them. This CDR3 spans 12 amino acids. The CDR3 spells CASSPSAETQYF. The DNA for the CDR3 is TGTGCCAGCAGCCCTAGCGCAGAGACCCAGTACTTC.

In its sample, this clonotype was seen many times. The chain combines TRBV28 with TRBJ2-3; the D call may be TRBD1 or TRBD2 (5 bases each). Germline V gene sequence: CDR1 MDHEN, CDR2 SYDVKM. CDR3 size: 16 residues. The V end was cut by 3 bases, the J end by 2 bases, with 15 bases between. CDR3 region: CASSFLEDTLTDTQYF. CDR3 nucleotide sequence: TGTGCCAGCAGTTTTTTGGAGGACACCCTCACAGATACGCAGTATTTT. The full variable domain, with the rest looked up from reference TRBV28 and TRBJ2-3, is DVKVTQSSRYLVKRTGEKVFLECVQDMDHENMFWYRQDPGLGLRLIYFSYDVKMKEKGDIPEGYSVSREKKERFSLILESASTNQTSMYLCASSFLEDTLTDTQYFGPGTRLTVL.

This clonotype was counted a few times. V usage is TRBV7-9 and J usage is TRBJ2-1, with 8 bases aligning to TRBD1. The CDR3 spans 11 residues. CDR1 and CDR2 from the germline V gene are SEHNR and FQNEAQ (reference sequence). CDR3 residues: CAMDRVNEQFF. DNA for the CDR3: TGTGCTATGGACAGGGTAAATGAGCAGTTCTTC.

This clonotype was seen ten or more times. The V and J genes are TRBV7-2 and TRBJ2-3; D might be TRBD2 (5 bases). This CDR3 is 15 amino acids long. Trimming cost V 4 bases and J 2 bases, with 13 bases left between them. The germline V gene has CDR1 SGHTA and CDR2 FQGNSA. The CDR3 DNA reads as TGTGCCAGCAGCTCGAGCGGCTTTCACACAGATACGCAGTATTTT. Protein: CASSSSGFHTDTQYF.

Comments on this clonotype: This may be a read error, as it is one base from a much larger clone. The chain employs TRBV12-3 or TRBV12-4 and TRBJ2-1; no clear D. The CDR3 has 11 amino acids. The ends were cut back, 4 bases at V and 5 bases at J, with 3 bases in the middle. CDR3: CASSYNNEQFF. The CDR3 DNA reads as TGTGCCAGCAGTTACAACAATGAGCAGTTCTTC.

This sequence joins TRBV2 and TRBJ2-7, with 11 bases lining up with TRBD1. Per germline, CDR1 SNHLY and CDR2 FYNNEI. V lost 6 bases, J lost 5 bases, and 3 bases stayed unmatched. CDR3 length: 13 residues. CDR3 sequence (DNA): TGTGCCAGCAGCCCGGGACAGGGGGACGAGCAGTACGTC. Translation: CASSPGQGDEQYV.

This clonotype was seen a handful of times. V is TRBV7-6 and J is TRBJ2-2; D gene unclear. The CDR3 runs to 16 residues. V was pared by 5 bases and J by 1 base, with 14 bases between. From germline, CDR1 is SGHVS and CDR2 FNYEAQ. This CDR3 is CASSRARPENTGELFF. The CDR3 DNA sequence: TGTGCCAGCAGCCGGGCACGTCCAGAGAACACCGGGGAGCTGTTTTTT.

CDR3 loop: CASSYVTGPYEQYF. CDR3 bases: TGTGCCAGCAGTTACGTCACAGGACCCTACGAGCAGTACTTC. The rearrangement joins TRBV6-5 to TRBJ2-7, with D perhaps matching TRBD1 (5 bases). Germline V gene sequence: CDR1 MNHEY, CDR2 SVGAGI. Deletions cut 2 bases from V and 2 bases from J, with 10 bases between. This CDR3 comprises 14 residues.

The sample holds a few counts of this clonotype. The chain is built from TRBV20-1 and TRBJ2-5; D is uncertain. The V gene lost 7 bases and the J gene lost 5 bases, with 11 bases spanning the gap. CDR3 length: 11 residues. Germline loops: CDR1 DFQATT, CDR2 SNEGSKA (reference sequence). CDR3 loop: CSVSGSETQYF. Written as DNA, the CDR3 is TGCAGTGTGTCCGGCTCGGAGACCCAGTACTTC.